The 28 T cell receptor beta chains below were found in one sample sequenced in a study of OX40 agonist ivuxolimab in advanced cancers. Repertoires were generated with immunoSEQ multiplex PCR, while TCRdb's copy carries only in-frame clones and drops some. This sample has over 60,000 clones, with roughly 84% found just once. The specimen comprised CD4+ or CD8+ T cells sorted from blood, sampled in a trial of the OX40 agonist ivuxolimab. Receptors originate from an adult with an advanced solid tumor such as melanoma, head and neck, liver or kidney cancer.

This chain uses TRBV6-1 with TRBJ1-4; D unresolved. V lost 1 base and J lost 4, with 7 bases in between. Germline CDR1 MNHNS, CDR2 SASEGT. The CDR3 sequence is 14 residues long. The CDR3 bases are TGTGCCAGCAGTGAAGGGTCCCATAATGAAAAACTGTTTTTT. This translates into CASSEGSHNEKLFF.

In this sample, this clone turned up once. The gene calls are TRBV14 and TRBJ2-1; 8 bases fit TRBD2. Germline V gene sequence: CDR1 SGHDN, CDR2 FVKESK. The CDR3 covers 15 residues. The ends lost 2 bases at V and 10 bases at J; junction bases unmatched: 10. The CDR3: CASSQLGGAFNEQFF. CDR3 DNA sequence: TGTGCCAGCAGCCAACTCGGGGGGGCCTTTAACGAGCAGTTCTTC.

The chain carries TRBV25-1 and TRBJ2-7; 7 bases fit TRBD1. From germline, CDR1 is MGHDK and CDR2 SYGVNS. The CDR3 has 15 amino acids. The trim removed 0 bases at V and 3 bases at J, leaving 5 bases unmatched. This CDR3 is CASSEYEGARYEQYF. CDR3 nucleotides: TGTGCCAGCAGTGAATATGAGGGGGCGCGCTACGAGCAGTACTTC.

This rearrangement joins TRBV18 to TRBJ1-2; 8 positions match TRBD1. The CDR3 sequence is 17 residues long. The J segment lost 5 bases and the V segment lost 2 bases, leaving 13 bases of the junction unmatched. Germline CDR1 KGHSH, CDR2 LQKENI. CDR3 region: CASSPSKWQGAEYGYTF. The CDR3 coding sequence is TGTGCCAGCTCACCATCCAAGTGGCAGGGGGCAGAGTATGGCTACACCTTC.

The chain is built from TRBV5-1 and TRBJ1-1; D gene unclear. Germline-derived CDR1 and CDR2 are SGHRS and YFSETQ. Trimming took 2 bases from V and 6 from J, leaving 17 bases between them. The CDR3 spans 15 residues. The CDR3 region has the DNA TGCGCCAGCAGCTTCTTCGGGAGGGATAACCCTGAAGCTTTCTTT. Translation gives CASSFFGRDNPEAFF.

The rearrangement uses TRBV28 and TRBJ2-5; a weak D match, TRBD2 (5 bases). Germline lookup yields CDR1 MDHEN and CDR2 SYDVKM. The CDR3 runs to 15 residues. The V gene lost 2 bases and the J gene lost 5 bases, with 15 bases spanning the gap. The CDR3 DNA reads as TGTGCCAGCAGTTTAACGGGGTCCCTCGGGGAGACCCAGTACTTC. This encodes CASSLTGSLGETQYF. The full variable domain, completed using reference TRBV28 and TRBJ2-5, is DVKVTQSSRYLVKRTGEKVFLECVQDMDHENMFWYRQDPGLGLRLIYFSYDVKMKEKGDIPEGYSVSREKKERFSLILESASTNQTSMYLCASSLTGSLGETQYFGPGTRLLVL.

The V gene is TRBV7-2, the J gene TRBJ2-7; TRBD1 is a possible D gene (5 bases). CDR1 and CDR2 (germline): SGHTA, FQGNSA. The ends were cut back, 1 base at V and 1 base at J, with 8 bases in the middle. The CDR3 length is 14 residues. CDR3 nucleotide sequence: TGTGCCAGCAGCTTAGACAGGCAATCCTACGAGCAGTACTTC. It codes for CASSLDRQSYEQYF.

V gene TRBV18 combines with J gene TRBJ1-2; 8 bases fit TRBD1. In germline, CDR1 is KGHSH, CDR2 LQKENI. The V segment lost 3 bases and the J segment 0 bases; nucleotides outside the gene matches: 3. The CDR3 has 15 residues. This CDR3 is CASSPETGANYGYTF. For the CDR3, the DNA is TGTGCCAGCTCACCGGAGACAGGGGCTAACTATGGCTACACCTTC.

The gene calls are TRBV4-3 and TRBJ1-4; D not resolved. V was trimmed by 0 bases and J by 7 bases, leaving 6 bases between them. The CDR3 sequence is 13 residues long. CDR1 and CDR2 from the germline V gene are LGHNA and YSLEER. The CDR3 DNA sequence: TGCGCCAGCAGCCAAGATCGGGCTGAAAAACTGTTTTTT. It translates to CASSQDRAEKLFF.

The CDR3 sequence is CASSAEYGYTF. The CDR3 DNA is TGTGCCAGCAGCGCGGAGTATGGCTACACCTTC. V is TRBV28 and J is TRBJ1-2; D remains unclear. The germline V gene encodes CDR1 MDHEN and CDR2 SYDVKM. Trimming shortened V by 6 bases and J by 5 bases, and 7 bases separated the two germline ends. The CDR3 covers 11 residues.

This clone was recorded a few times. The chain has TRBV5-1 and TRBJ1-1; possible D gene TRBD1, 6 bases. CDR3 length: 13 amino acids. Looked up from germline, CDR1 is SGHRS and CDR2 is YFSETQ. V dropped 5 bases and J dropped 3 bases, with 11 bases sitting between them. CDR3 protein: CASSSTGYTEAFF. The CDR3 coding sequence is TGCGCCAGCAGTTCTACAGGGTACACTGAAGCTTTCTTT. Full variable domain (outside the CDR3, taken from reference TRBV5-1 and TRBJ1-1): KAGVTQTPRYLIKTRGQQVTLSCSPISGHRSVSWYQQTPGQGLQFLFEYFSETQRNKGNFPGRFSGRQFSNSRSEMNVSTLELGDSALYLCASSSTGYTEAFFGQGTRLTVV.

The rearrangement joins TRBV6-5 to TRBJ1-1, with D perhaps TRBD1 (5 bases). The germline CDR1 and CDR2 sequences are MNHEY and SVGAGI. The CDR3 is made up of 12 amino acids. Trimming pared 0 bases from V and 11 bases from J, leaving 10 bases between. CDR3 amino acids: CASSYSEGRAFF. Written as DNA, the CDR3 is TGTGCCAGCAGTTACTCGGAGGGGAGGGCTTTCTTT.

The chain is built from TRBV10-3 and TRBJ1-5, with D possibly matching TRBD1 (5 bases). The V end was cut by 9 bases, the J end by 2 bases, with 14 bases between. The germline CDR1 and CDR2 sequences are ENHRY and SYGVKD. CDR3 length equals 14 residues. The CDR3 loop is CAIGDRIGNQPQHF. Here the CDR3 DNA reads TGTGCCATAGGGGACCGTATAGGCAATCAGCCCCAGCATTTT.

The V and J genes are TRBV6-5 and TRBJ1-2, with D perhaps TRBD1 (5 bases). The CDR3 runs 12 residues. Per germline, CDR1 MNHEY and CDR2 SVGAGI. Trimming took 4 bases from V and 8 from J, leaving 11 bases between them. CDR3 sequence (DNA): TGTGCCAGCAGTTGGGGGGACCGCGGCTACACCTTC. Its protein is CASSWGDRGYTF.

The V gene is TRBV5-1, the J gene TRBJ2-5; 14 positions match TRBD2. V lost 4 bases and J lost 4; bases outside the gene matches: 9. The CDR3 totals 17 residues. Germline CDR1 is SGHRS and CDR2 is YFSETQ. CDR3 bases: TGCGCCAGCAGCCGATATCGACTAGCGGGGGGGCTAGAGACCCAGTACTTC. Its protein product is CASSRYRLAGGLETQYF.

This rearrangement joins TRBV25-1 to TRBJ1-2, with D perhaps TRBD1 (5 bases). The CDR3 is 13 amino acids. CDR1 MGHDK and CDR2 SYGVNS come from the germline V gene. V lost 10 bases and J 4 bases, leaving 16 bases between the germline ends. The CDR3 sequence: CATRGREGYGYTF. DNA of the CDR3: TGTGCCACACGGGGACGGGAAGGCTATGGCTACACCTTC.

On this clone itself: Different DNA sequences within this sample yield the same CDR3. In DNA form, the CDR3 reads TGCGCCAGCAGCTCAAGGCAGCAAGAGACCCAGTACTTC. Amino acid sequence: CASSSRQQETQYF. The V call is TRBV5-1, the J call TRBJ2-5, with D hard to call. V was shortened by 3 bases and J by 2 bases, with 8 bases between the two germline ends. The CDR3 loop spans 13 amino acids. Germline V gene data show CDR1 as SGHRS and CDR2 as YFSETQ.

The V gene is TRBV19, the J gene TRBJ2-3; no definite D call. The germline V and J ends were trimmed by 4 bases and 3 bases, with 11 bases remaining between them. CDR3 length: 14 residues. The germline V gene has CDR1 LNHDA and CDR2 SQIVND (reference sequence). CDR3 in amino acids: CASSSTHTTDTQYF. CDR3 coding DNA: TGTGCCAGTAGTAGTACGCATACGACAGATACGCAGTATTTT.

The V and J genes are TRBV6-1 and TRBJ1-2; 7 bases map to TRBD1. The CDR3 runs 15 residues. V lost 4 bases to trimming and J lost 0 bases; unmatched junction nucleotides: 5. Looked up from germline, CDR1 is MNHNS and CDR2 is SASEGT. This chain's CDR3 is CASSGNRGSNYGYTF. The CDR3 DNA reads as TGTGCCAGCAGTGGGAACAGGGGATCTAACTATGGCTACACCTTC.

This rearrangement joins TRBV7-2 to TRBJ2-3; perhaps D is TRBD1 or TRBD2 (5 bases each). The CDR3 is 13 residues long. The V end was cut by 3 bases, the J end by 4 bases, with 8 bases between. The V gene's germline CDR1 is SGHTA and CDR2 FQGNSA. This CDR3 reads CASSLGVADTQYF. The CDR3 region has the DNA TGTGCCAGCAGCTTGGGGGTAGCAGATACGCAGTATTTT.

The chain has TRBV4-1 and TRBJ2-5, with TRBD1 matching over 9 bases. This CDR3 is 16 amino acids long. Germline V gene data show CDR1 as MGHRA and CDR2 as YSYEKL. The V gene end was trimmed by 4 bases and the J gene end by 2 bases; junction bases not matched to a gene: 8. CDR3 nucleotides: TGCGCCAGCAGCCGAGTCCCGGGACAGGGTCAAGAGACCCAGTACTTC. This gives the protein CASSRVPGQGQETQYF.

The rearrangement links TRBV5-8 to TRBJ2-1, with D perhaps being TRBD1 or TRBD2 (5 bases each). The CDR3 is 16 amino acids. Germline loops: CDR1 SGHTS, CDR2 YDEGEE. The V end lost 0 bases, the J end lost 6 bases, and 16 bases lay between the germline ends. The CDR3 DNA reads as TGTGCCAGCAGCTTGGCCACAAGGGGACGGTTCAATGAGCAGTTCTTC. Protein product: CASSLATRGRFNEQFF.

The chain joins TRBV7-9 to TRBJ2-1, with 10 nucleotides matching TRBD2. The CDR3 loop spans 15 amino acids. V dropped 5 bases and J dropped 2; count of bases not matched to a gene: 3. Looked up from germline, CDR1 is SEHNR and CDR2 is FQNEAQ (reference sequence). For the CDR3, the DNA is TGTGCCAGCAGCCTAAGCGGGGGGGCCTACAATGAGCAGTTCTTC. This translates into CASSLSGGAYNEQFF.

The V gene is TRBV7-9, the J gene TRBJ2-3; the D gene is possibly TRBD2 (7 bases). Germline V gene data show CDR1 as SEHNR and CDR2 as FQNEAQ (reference sequence). This CDR3 region has 17 residues. V lost 5 bases to trimming and J lost 4 bases, with 22 bases between them. The CDR3 sequence is CASSPLWGGPRADTQYF. For the CDR3, the DNA is TGTGCCAGCAGCCCCCTTTGGGGGGGCCCCAGGGCAGATACGCAGTATTTT.

V and J are TRBV21-1 and TRBJ2-3; the D call TRBD2 from the table was never checked on the DNA. TRBV21-1 is assigned pseudogene status. The CDR3 is 20 amino acids. CDR3 in amino acids: CASSKVAGGFQGGFTDTQYF. The CDR3 coding sequence is TGTGCCAGCAGCAAAGTAGCGGGCGGGTTTCAAGGGGGATTCACAGATACGCAGTATTTT.

This chain uses TRBV2 with TRBJ1-6, with D uncertain. The CDR3 has 15 amino acids. Germline V gives CDR1 SNHLY, CDR2 FYNNEI. V lost 6 bases and J 7 bases, leaving 16 bases between the germline ends. The CDR3 region is CASREPASLNSPLHF. The CDR3 DNA follows: TGTGCCAGCAGGGAGCCCGCCTCTCTCAATTCACCCCTCCACTTT.

The chain carries TRBV6-1 and TRBJ1-3; TRBD1 agrees at 8 bases. CDR1 is MNHNS and CDR2 is SASEGT in the germline V gene. Trimming cost V 6 bases and J 7 bases; bases outside gene matches: 5. This CDR3 is 13 amino acids long. The CDR3 DNA is TGTGCCAGCAGGAGACAGGGGTCCAACACCATATATTTT. It encodes CASRRQGSNTIYF.

Here the CDR3 DNA reads TGCGCCAGCAGCGGAGAGACAGGGGCGATCATGAACACTGAAGCTTTCTTT. It specifies CASSGETGAIMNTEAFF. The genes are TRBV5-1 and TRBJ1-1, with 8 nucleotides matching TRBD1. The V and J ends lost 4 bases and 0 bases, in that order; junction bases with no gene match: 11. Germline CDR1 is SGHRS and CDR2 is YFSETQ. The CDR3 is 17 amino acids.